This passage covers 20 T cell receptor beta chains from one sample sequenced in a study of blood T cell repertoires in COVID-19. The data were produced by immunoSEQ multiplex PCR, yet TCRdb's version contains in-frame clones alone and is incomplete. Of about 210,000 clones detected, around 88% appear once; the ten largest clones hold 2.9%. Sequences were obtained from peripheral blood. These receptors were taken from a man aged 50-60 years with active or convalescent COVID-19.

The V gene is TRBV9, the J gene TRBJ2-7; TRBD1 matches 10 bases. Losses at the gene ends were 4 bases for V and 2 bases for J; bases not matched to a gene: 9. Germline V gene sequence: CDR1 SGDLS, CDR2 YYNGEE. The CDR3 consists of 16 residues. CDR3 bases: TGTGCCAGCAGCCAAGGAGAGGGACAGGGGACCTACGAGCAGTACTTC. Encoded protein: CASSQGEGQGTYEQYF.

V usage is TRBV6-5 and J usage is TRBJ2-7, with a weak D call TRBD2 (6 bases). The CDR3 totals 13 residues. Germline V lookup: CDR1 MNHEY, CDR2 SVGAGI. V gave up 8 bases and J gave up 0 bases, with 11 bases separating them. The chain's CDR3 is CASGLTNSYEQYF. The CDR3 DNA is TGTGCCAGCGGACTAACTAACTCCTACGAGCAGTACTTC.

The chain couples TRBV11-3 to TRBJ2-1, with a possible D match to TRBD2 (5 bases). Germline V gene data show CDR1 as SGHNT and CDR2 as YENEEA. The germline V and J ends were trimmed by 5 bases and 12 bases, with 17 bases remaining between them. The CDR3 extends over 13 amino acids. CDR3 DNA sequence: TGTGCCAGCAGCGCCGTTGCGGAGGCGGGGCAGTTCTTC. Its translation is CASSAVAEAGQFF.

V usage is TRBV21-1 and J usage is TRBJ2-2; the table's D call, TRBD2, has no DNA check behind it. TRBV21-1 is shown as a pseudogene. The CDR3 is made up of 13 amino acids. Here the CDR3 reads CASSWRNTGELFF. CDR3 nucleotides: TGTGCCAGCAGCTGGAGGAACACCGGGGAGCTGTTTTTT.

CDR3 protein: CASSLSSGRSYNEQFF. DNA of the CDR3: TGTGCCAGCAGCTTATCTAGCGGCCGCTCCTACAATGAGCAGTTCTTC. The chain employs TRBV7-3 and TRBJ2-1, with 7 positions matching TRBD2. Germline V gives CDR1 SGHTA, CDR2 FQGTGA. The V and J ends lost 2 bases and 0 bases, in that order; junction bases with no gene match: 4. This CDR3 spans 16 amino acids.

The gene calls are TRBV4-2 and TRBJ1-2, with D possibly being TRBD1 (5 bases). Trimming shortened V by 1 base and J by 8 bases, and 17 bases separated the two germline ends. The CDR3 is 15 amino acids. Per the germline V gene, CDR1 is LGHNA and CDR2 is YNFKEQ. The CDR3 DNA is TGTGCCAGCAGCCAAGTAGGGCAGGGCATTCTGGGCTACACCTTC. Its translation: CASSQVGQGILGYTF.

The chain is built from TRBV19 and TRBJ2-7, with a possible D match to TRBD1 (6 bases). The V gene's germline CDR1 is LNHDA and CDR2 SQIVND (reference sequence). Deletions cut 5 bases from V and 0 bases from J, with 14 bases between. CDR3 length: 15 residues. The CDR3 region has the DNA TGTGCCAGTAGTTCGCAGGGGAAAAGCTCCTACGAGCAGTACTTC. The encoded protein is CASSSQGKSSYEQYF.

This clone has at least ten counts. V usage is TRBV6-1 and J usage is TRBJ1-5, with D possibly TRBD1 on 5 matching bases. The CDR3 loop spans 16 amino acids. V lost 0 bases and J 2 bases, leaving 11 bases between the germline ends. Germline-derived CDR1 and CDR2 are MNHNS and SASEGT. This CDR3 reads CASSEALWGGNQPQHF. For the CDR3, the DNA is TGTGCCAGCAGTGAAGCGCTGTGGGGGGGCAATCAGCCCCAGCATTTT.

The V gene is TRBV28, the J gene TRBJ1-1; D perhaps matches TRBD1 (5 bases). The CDR3 is 13 residues long. Germline CDR1 and CDR2: MDHEN and SYDVKM. The V and J ends lost 7 bases and 4 bases respectively, with 13 bases between them. For the CDR3, the DNA is TGTGCCAGCACCCACGACAGTGGCACTGAAGCTTTCTTT. This codes for CASTHDSGTEAFF.

V usage is TRBV5-1 and J usage is TRBJ2-5; TRBD2 matches 7 bases. This CDR3 has 15 amino acids. After removal of 3 bases from V and 9 bases from J, the junction contained 14 bases not matched to a gene. Germline-derived CDR1 and CDR2 are SGHRS and YFSETQ. The CDR3 DNA reads as TGCGCCAGCAGCTCGGAGGTTGGGGGAGGGGAGCCCCAGTACTTC. It specifies CASSSEVGGGEPQYF.

This sequence joins TRBV7-9 and TRBJ2-6, with TRBD1 matching over 8 bases. This CDR3 spans 17 amino acids. J was trimmed by 3 bases and V by 4 bases; bases with no gene match: 8. The V gene's germline CDR1 is SEHNR and CDR2 FQNEAQ (reference sequence). CDR3: CASSSNTRGLGANVLTF. CDR3 DNA: TGTGCCAGCAGCTCCAACACCAGGGGGCTTGGGGCCAACGTCCTGACTTTC.

V is TRBV5-1 and J is TRBJ2-3; tentative D call: TRBD1 (6 bases). From germline, CDR1 is SGHRS and CDR2 YFSETQ. The V end lost 0 bases, the J end lost 0 bases, and 8 bases lay between the germline ends. CDR3 length: 15 amino acids. In DNA, the CDR3 is TGCGCCAGCAGCTTGGCACAGGGTAGCACAGATACGCAGTATTTT. Encoded protein: CASSLAQGSTDTQYF.

The chain has TRBV7-8 and TRBJ2-1; 9 bases are shared with TRBD1. The CDR3 totals 15 residues. The V gene end was trimmed by 5 bases and the J gene end by 7 bases; junction bases not matched to a gene: 9. The germline CDR1 and CDR2 sequences are SGHVS and FQNEAQ. The CDR3 loop reads CASSGGTGLGNEQFF. The CDR3 coding sequence is TGTGCCAGCAGCGGGGGGACAGGGCTCGGAAATGAGCAGTTCTTC.

The chain joins TRBV30 to TRBJ1-2, with TRBD1 matching 7 bases. The CDR3 spans 15 residues. V was pared by 0 bases and J by 4 bases, with 8 bases of the junction left unmatched. Germline V gives CDR1 GTSNPN, CDR2 SVGIG (reference sequence). DNA of the CDR3: TGTGCCTGGAGTGTAGGGACAGCTCCTCCCTATGGCTACACCTTC. Translating gives CAWSVGTAPPYGYTF.

This rearrangement joins TRBV29-1 to TRBJ2-5; a weak D match, TRBD2 (5 bases). This CDR3 region has 12 residues. V lost 1 base, J lost 3 bases, and 6 bases lay in between. CDR1 and CDR2 from the germline V gene are SQVTM and ANQGSEA. Here the CDR3 DNA reads TGCAGCGTTGAAGCGGGAAAAGAGACCCAGTACTTC. Translating gives CSVEAGKETQYF.

The chain uses TRBV19 and TRBJ2-1; D possibly corresponds to TRBD1 (6 bases). This CDR3 comprises 15 residues. Trimming took off 8 bases at V and 2 bases at J, with 16 bases between the two ends. CDR1 and CDR2 from the germline V gene are LNHDA and SQIVND (reference sequence). CDR3 sequence: CASRLTGRPYNEQFF. CDR3 DNA sequence: TGTGCCAGTCGACTCACAGGGCGTCCCTACAATGAGCAGTTCTTC. The full variable domain, in which reference TRBV19 and TRBJ2-1 provide the parts outside the CDR3, is DGGITQSPKYLFRKEGQNVTLSCEQNLNHDAMYWYRQDPGQGLRLIYYSQIVNDFQKGDIAEGYSVSREKKESFPLTVTSAQKNPTAFYLCASRLTGRPYNEQFFGPGTRLTVL.

The rearrangement uses TRBV29-1 and TRBJ2-1; D is possibly TRBD2 (7 bases). Between the trimmed V and J ends, which lost 6 bases and 0 bases, there was a span of 18 bases. CDR3 length: 16 amino acids. In germline, CDR1 is SQVTM, CDR2 ANQGSEA. CDR3 nucleotides: TGCAGCGTACAGGGAGGGAGGTTCAGCTCCTACAATGAGCAGTTCTTC. Amino acid sequence: CSVQGGRFSSYNEQFF.

The V call is TRBV16, the J call TRBJ2-6; 10 nucleotides line up with TRBD1. After removal of 2 bases from V and 2 bases from J, the junction contained 3 bases not matched to a gene. The germline gives CDR1 KGHSY, CDR2 FQNENV. This CDR3 comprises 17 residues. The CDR3: CASSQQGTGAGANVLTF. In DNA, the CDR3 is TGTGCCAGCAGCCAACAGGGGACAGGGGCTGGGGCCAACGTCCTGACTTTC.

The genes are TRBV30 and TRBJ1-2, with a weak D call TRBD1 (6 bases). Trimming removed 4 bases from V and 6 bases from J, with 9 bases in between. The CDR3 spans 11 residues. The germline gives CDR1 GTSNPN, CDR2 SVGIG (reference sequence). The CDR3 nucleotides are TGTGCCTGGACTTCAGGGGATGGCTACACCTTC. Translating gives CAWTSGDGYTF.

This clone showed up just a few times. The chain employs TRBV3-1 (or the pseudogene TRBV3-2) and TRBJ1-1; D is undetermined. Germline V CDR1 and CDR2: LGHDT, YNNKEL (reference sequence). The CDR3 is 13 residues long. With 4 bases removed from V and 6 bases from J, the gap between germline ends came to 12 bases. CDR3 loop: CASSPRMAAEAFF. CDR3 nucleotides: TGTGCCAGCAGCCCCCGTATGGCCGCTGAAGCTTTCTTT.